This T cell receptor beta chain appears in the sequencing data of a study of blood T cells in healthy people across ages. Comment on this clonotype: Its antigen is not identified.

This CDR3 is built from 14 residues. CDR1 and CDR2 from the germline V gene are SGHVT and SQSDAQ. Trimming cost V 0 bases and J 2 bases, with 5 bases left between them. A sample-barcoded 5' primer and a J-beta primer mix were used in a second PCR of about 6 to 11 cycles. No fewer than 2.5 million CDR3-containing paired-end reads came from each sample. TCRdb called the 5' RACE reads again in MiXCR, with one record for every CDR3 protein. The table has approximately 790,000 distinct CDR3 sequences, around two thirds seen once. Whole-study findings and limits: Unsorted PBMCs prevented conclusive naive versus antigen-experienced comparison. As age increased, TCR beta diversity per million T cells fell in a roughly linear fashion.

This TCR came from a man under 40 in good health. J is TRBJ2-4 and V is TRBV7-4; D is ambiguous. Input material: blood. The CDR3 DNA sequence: TGTGCCAGCAGCTTAGCAGGCACCAAAAACATTCAGTACTTC. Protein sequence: CASSLAGTKNIQYF.